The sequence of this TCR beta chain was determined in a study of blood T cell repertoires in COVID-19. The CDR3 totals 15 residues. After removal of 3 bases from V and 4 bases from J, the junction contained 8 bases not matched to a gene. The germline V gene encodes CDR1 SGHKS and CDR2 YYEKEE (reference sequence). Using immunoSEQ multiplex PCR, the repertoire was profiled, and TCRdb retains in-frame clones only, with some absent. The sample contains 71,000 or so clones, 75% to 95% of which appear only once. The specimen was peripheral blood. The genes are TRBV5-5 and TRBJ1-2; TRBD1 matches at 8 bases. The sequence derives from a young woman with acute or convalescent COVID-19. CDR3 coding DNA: TGTGCCAGCAGCTCATTGATAGGACAGGGCTATGGCTACACCTTC. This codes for CASSSLIGQGYGYTF.